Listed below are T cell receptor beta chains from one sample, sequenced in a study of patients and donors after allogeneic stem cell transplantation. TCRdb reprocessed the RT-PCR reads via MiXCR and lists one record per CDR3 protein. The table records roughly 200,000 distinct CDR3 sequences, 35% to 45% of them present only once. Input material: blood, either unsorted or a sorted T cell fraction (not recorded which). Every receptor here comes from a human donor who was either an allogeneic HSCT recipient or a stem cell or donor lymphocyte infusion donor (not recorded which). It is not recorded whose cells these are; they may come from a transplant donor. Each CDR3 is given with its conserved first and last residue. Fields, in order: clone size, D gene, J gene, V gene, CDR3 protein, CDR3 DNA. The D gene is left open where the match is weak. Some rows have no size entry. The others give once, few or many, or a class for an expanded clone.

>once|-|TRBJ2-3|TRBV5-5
CASSLGGVEDTQYF
TGTGCCAGCAGCTTGGGAGGGGTTGAAGATACGCAGTATTTT
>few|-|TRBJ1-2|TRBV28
CATGRAGSYGYTF
TGTGCGACCGGAAGGGCAGGGAGCTATGGCTACACCTTC
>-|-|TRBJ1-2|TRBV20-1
CSASSVRGPYGYTF
TGCAGTGCTAGTTCAGTTCGGGGCCCCTATGGCTACACCTTC
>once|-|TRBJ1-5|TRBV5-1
CASSLDGRGQPQHF
TGCGCCAGCAGCTTGGACGGGCGGGGACAGCCCCAGCATTTT
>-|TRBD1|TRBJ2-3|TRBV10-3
CATRDRGTDTQYF
TGTGCCACTAGGGACAGGGGCACAGATACGCAGTATTTT
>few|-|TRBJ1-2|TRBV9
CASSVVPGHPNYGYTF
TGTGCCAGCAGCGTTGTTCCTGGACATCCTAACTATGGCTACACCTTC
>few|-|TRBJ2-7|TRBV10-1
CASSESRRNSYEQYF
TGCGCCAGCAGTGAGTCGCGGAGAAACTCCTACGAGCAGTACTTC
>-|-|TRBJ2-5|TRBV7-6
CASSKGRVQETQYF
TGTGCCAGCAGCAAGGGACGGGTACAAGAGACCCAGTACTTC
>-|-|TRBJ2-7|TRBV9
CASSATESSYEQYF
TGTGCCAGCAGCGCGACAGAGAGCTCCTACGAGCAGTACTTC
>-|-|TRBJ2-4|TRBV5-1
CASSLGLRAIQYF
TGCGCCAGCAGCTTGGGACTGCGGGCGATTCAGTACTTC
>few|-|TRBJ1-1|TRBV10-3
CATLERGAGTEAFF
TGTGCCACCCTAGAAAGGGGGGCAGGGACTGAAGCTTTCTTT
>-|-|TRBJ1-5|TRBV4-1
CASSQDTDSSNQPQHF
TGCGCCAGCAGCCAAGATACGGACAGTAGCAATCAGCCCCAGCATTTT
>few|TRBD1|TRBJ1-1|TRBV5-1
CASSPDRENTEAFF
TGCGCCAGCAGCCCCGACAGGGAGAATACTGAAGCTTTCTTT
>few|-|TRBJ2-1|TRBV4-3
CASSQDHRDDEQFF
TGCGCCAGCAGCCAAGATCACAGGGACGATGAGCAGTTCTTC
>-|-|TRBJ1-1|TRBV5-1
CASSLYRTNTEAFF
TGCGCCAGCAGCTTGTACAGAACCAACACTGAAGCTTTCTTT
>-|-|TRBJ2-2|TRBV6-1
CASSEHIPNTGELFF
TGTGCCAGCAGTGAACACATCCCGAACACCGGGGAGCTGTTTTTT
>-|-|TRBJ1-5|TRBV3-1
CASSLNAGDNQPQHF
TGTGCCAGCAGTCTTAATGCAGGGGACAATCAGCCCCAGCATTTT
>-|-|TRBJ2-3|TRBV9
CASRGDSTDTQYF
TGTGCCAGCAGGGGGGACAGCACAGATACGCAGTATTTT
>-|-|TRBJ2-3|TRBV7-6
CASSLAGGIDTQYF
TGTGCCAGCAGCTTAGCAGGTGGTATAGATACGCAGTATTTT
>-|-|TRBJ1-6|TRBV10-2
CASSDRRSSYNSPLHF
TGCGCCAGCAGTGACAGGAGGAGCTCCTATAATTCACCCCTCCACTTT
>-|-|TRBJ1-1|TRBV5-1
CASSSRGQEAFF
TGCGCCAGCAGCTCGAGGGGCCAGGAAGCTTTCTTT
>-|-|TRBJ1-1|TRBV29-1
CSVRQVPNTEAFF
TGCAGCGTTAGGCAAGTCCCGAACACTGAAGCTTTCTTT
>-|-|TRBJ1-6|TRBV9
CASSAGGGSPLHF
TGTGCCAGCAGCGCCGGAGGGGGTTCACCCCTCCACTTT
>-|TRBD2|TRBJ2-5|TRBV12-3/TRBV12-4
CASSLPSGGQETQYF
TGTGCCAGCAGTTTGCCTAGCGGGGGGCAAGAGACCCAGTACTTC
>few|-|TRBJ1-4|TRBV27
CASSLRGPASEKLFF
TGTGCCAGCAGTTTAAGGGGACCGGCCAGTGAAAAACTGTTTTTT
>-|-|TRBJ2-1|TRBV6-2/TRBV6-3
CASSYPDGSSYNEQFF
TGTGCCAGCAGTTACCCAGACGGGAGCTCCTACAATGAGCAGTTCTTC
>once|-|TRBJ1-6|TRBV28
CASSSRTYPPMGSPLHF
TGTGCCAGCAGTTCCCGGACATATCCTCCTATGGGTTCACCCCTCCACTTT
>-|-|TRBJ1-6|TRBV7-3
CASSLRGTANSPLHF
TGTGCCAGCAGCTTACGCGGAACGGCCAATTCACCCCTCCACTTT
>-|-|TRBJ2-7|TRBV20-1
CSASDVLSYEQYF
TGCAGTGCTAGCGACGTCCTATCCTACGAGCAGTACTTC
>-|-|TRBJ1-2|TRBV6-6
CASSYVQALGGYTF
TGTGCCAGCAGTTACGTTCAGGCGCTTGGGGGCTACACCTTC
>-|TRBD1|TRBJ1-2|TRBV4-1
CASSREGQIYNYGYTF
TGCGCCAGCAGCCGGGAGGGACAGATCTATAACTATGGCTACACCTTC
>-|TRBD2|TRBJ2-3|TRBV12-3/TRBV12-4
CASSLLRGGLDNTDTQYF
TGTGCCAGCAGTTTATTGCGGGGGGGCCTAGATAACACAGATACGCAGTATTTT
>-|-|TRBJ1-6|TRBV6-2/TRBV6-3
CASSPGHFYNSPLHF
TGTGCCAGCAGTCCGGGACACTTCTATAATTCACCCCTCCACTTT
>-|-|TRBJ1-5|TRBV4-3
CASSQVAGNQPQHF
TGCGCCAGCAGCCAAGTCGCAGGGAACCAGCCCCAGCATTTT
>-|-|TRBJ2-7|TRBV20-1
CSAAGGSYEQYF
TGCAGTGCTGCTGGGGGCAGCTACGAGCAGTACTTC
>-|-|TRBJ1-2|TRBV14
CASSQDQMGGGYTF
TGTGCCAGCAGCCAAGATCAGATGGGGGGCGGCTACACCTTC
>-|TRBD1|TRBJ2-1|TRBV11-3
CASSLGTVGEQFF
TGTGCCAGCAGCTTGGGGACAGTTGGTGAGCAGTTCTTC
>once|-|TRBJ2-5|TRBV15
CATSREPREETQYF
TGTGCCACCAGCAGAGAGCCCAGGGAAGAGACCCAGTACTTC
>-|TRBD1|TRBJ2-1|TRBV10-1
CASSESTGRNEQFF
TGCGCCAGCAGTGAGTCGACAGGGCGTAATGAGCAGTTCTTC
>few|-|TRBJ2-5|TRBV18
CASSPDRQETQYF
TGTGCCAGCTCACCGGACAGACAAGAGACCCAGTACTTC
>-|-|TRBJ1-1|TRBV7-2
CASSSGQTEAFF
TGTGCCAGCAGTTCAGGACAGACTGAAGCTTTCTTT
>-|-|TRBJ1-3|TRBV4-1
CASSQVTARRSGNTIYF
TGCGCCAGCAGCCAAGTCACCGCCAGACGCTCTGGAAACACCATATATTTT
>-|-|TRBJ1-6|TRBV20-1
CSARAHDSGPTYNSPLHF
TGCAGTGCTAGAGCTCATGACAGCGGCCCTACCTATAATTCACCCCTCCACTTT
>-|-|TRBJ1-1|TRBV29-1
CSVWLPGGRNTEAFF
TGCAGCGTTTGGCTTCCCGGAGGTAGAAACACTGAAGCTTTCTTT
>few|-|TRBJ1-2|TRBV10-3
CAISETVNYGYTF
TGTGCCATCAGTGAGACAGTTAACTATGGCTACACCTTC
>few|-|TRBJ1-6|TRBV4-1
CASSQEPPTGGSPLHF
TGCGCCAGCAGCCAAGAGCCCCCGACGGGCGGATCACCCCTCCACTTT
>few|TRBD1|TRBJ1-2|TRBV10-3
CAISGPGQGFGYTF
TGTGCCATCAGTGGGCCGGGACAGGGCTTTGGCTACACCTTC
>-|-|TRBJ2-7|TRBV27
CASSLWYGSYEQYF
TGTGCCAGCAGTTTATGGTACGGATCCTACGAGCAGTACTTC
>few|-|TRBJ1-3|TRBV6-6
CASSRSLSGNTIYF
TGTGCCAGCAGTAGGTCCCTCTCTGGAAACACCATATATTTT
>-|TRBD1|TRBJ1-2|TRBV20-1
CSARDGTGGDYGYTF
TGCAGTGCTAGAGATGGAACAGGGGGCGACTATGGCTACACCTTC